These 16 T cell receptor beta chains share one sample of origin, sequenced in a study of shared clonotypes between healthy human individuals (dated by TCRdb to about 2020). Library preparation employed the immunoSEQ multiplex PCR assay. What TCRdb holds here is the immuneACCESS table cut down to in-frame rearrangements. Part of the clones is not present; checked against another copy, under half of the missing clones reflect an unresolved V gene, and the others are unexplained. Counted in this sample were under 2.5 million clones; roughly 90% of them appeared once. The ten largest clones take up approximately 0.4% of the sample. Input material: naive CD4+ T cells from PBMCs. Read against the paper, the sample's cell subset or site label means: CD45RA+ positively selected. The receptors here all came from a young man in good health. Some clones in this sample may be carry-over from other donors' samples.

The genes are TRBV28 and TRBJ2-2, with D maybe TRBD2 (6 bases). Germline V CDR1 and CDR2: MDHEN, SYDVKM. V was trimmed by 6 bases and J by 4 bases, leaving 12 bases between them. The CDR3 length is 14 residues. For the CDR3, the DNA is TGTGCCAGCAGATCCGGGACTGTCACCGGGGAGCTGTTTTTT. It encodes CASRSGTVTGELFF.

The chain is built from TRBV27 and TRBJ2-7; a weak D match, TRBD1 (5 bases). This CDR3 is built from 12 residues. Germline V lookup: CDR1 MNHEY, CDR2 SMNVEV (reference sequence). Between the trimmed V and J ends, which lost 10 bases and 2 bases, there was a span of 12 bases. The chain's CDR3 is CATRQSPYEQYF. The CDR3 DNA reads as TGTGCCACACGACAGTCTCCCTACGAGCAGTACTTC.

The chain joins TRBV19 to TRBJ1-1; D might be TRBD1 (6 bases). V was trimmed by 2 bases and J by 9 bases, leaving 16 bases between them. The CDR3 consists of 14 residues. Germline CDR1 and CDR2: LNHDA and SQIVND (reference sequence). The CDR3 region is CASSIFQGRWKAFF. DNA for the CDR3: TGTGCCAGTAGTATATTCCAGGGGCGGTGGAAAGCTTTCTTT. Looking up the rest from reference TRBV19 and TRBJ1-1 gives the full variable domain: DGGITQSPKYLFRKEGQNVTLSCEQNLNHDAMYWYRQDPGQGLRLIYYSQIVNDFQKGDIAEGYSVSREKKESFPLTVTSAQKNPTAFYLCASSIFQGRWKAFFGQGTRLTVV.

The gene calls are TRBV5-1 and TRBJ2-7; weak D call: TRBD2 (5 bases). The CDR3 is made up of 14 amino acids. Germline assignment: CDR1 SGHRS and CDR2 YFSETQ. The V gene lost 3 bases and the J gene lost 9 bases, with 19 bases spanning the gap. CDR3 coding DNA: TGCGCCAGCAGCTCGGCCGTAGGGCTTGGAGGGCAGTACTTC. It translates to CASSSAVGLGGQYF.

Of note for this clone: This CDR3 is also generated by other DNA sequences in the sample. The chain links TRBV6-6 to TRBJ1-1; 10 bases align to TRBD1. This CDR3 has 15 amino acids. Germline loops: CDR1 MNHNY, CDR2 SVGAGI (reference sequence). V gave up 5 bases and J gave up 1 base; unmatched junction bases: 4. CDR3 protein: CASSGTGVGNTEAFF. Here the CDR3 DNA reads TGTGCCAGCAGTGGGACAGGGGTTGGGAACACTGAAGCTTTCTTT.

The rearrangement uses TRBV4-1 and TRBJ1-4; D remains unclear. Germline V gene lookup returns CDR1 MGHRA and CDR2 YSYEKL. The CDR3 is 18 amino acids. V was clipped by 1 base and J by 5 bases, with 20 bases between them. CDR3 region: CASSQVVLRGTENEKLFF. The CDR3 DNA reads TGCGCCAGCAGCCAAGTTGTACTCCGAGGAACCGAGAATGAAAAACTGTTTTTT.

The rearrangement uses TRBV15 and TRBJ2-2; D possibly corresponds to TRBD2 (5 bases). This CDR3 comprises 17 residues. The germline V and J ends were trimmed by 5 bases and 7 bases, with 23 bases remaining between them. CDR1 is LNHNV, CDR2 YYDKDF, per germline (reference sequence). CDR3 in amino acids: CATSRRGGRDGLGELFF. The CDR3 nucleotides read TGTGCCACCAGCCGCCGCGGCGGGCGCGACGGTCTCGGGGAGCTGTTTTTT.

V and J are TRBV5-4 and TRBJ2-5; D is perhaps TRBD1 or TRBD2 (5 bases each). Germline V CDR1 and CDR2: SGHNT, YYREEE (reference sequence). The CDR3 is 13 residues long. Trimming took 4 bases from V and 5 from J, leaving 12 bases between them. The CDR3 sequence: CASSQQGTETQYF. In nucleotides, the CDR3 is TGTGCCAGCAGCCAACAAGGGACGGAGACCCAGTACTTC. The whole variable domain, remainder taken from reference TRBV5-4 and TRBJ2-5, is ETGVTQSPTHLIKTRGQQVTLRCSSQSGHNTVSWYQQALGQGPQFIFQYYREEENGRGNFPPRFSGLQFPNYSSELNVNALELDDSALYLCASSQQGTETQYFGPGTRLLVL.

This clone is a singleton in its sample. The CDR3 spells CASSPRWIFNWGYTF. For the CDR3, the DNA is TGTGCCAGCAGTCCCAGATGGATTTTTAACTGGGGCTACACCTTC. The gene calls are TRBV27 and TRBJ1-2; D is undetermined. The length of the CDR3 is 15 residues. The V gene's germline CDR1 is MNHEY and CDR2 SMNVEV (reference sequence). V lost 5 bases and J lost 8, with 21 bases in between.

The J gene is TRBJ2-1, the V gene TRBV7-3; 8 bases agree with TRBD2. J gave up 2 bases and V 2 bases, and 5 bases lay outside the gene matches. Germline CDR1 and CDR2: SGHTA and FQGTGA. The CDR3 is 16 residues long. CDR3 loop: CASSLAGGATYNEQFF. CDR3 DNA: TGTGCCAGCAGCTTAGCGGGAGGTGCAACCTACAATGAGCAGTTCTTC.

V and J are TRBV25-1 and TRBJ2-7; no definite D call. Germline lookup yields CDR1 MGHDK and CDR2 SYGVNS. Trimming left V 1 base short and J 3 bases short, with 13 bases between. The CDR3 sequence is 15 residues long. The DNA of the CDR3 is TGTGCCAGCAGTGAATCCGGGCCGGCAGACTACGAGCAGTACTTC. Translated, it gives CASSESGPADYEQYF.

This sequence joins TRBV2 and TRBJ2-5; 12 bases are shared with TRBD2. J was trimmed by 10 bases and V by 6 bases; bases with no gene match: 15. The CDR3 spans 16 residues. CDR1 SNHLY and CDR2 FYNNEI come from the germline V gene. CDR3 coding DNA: TGTGCCAGCAGGGCCACCCGGACTAGCGGGGCCGGGGACCAGTACTTC. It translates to CASRATRTSGAGDQYF.

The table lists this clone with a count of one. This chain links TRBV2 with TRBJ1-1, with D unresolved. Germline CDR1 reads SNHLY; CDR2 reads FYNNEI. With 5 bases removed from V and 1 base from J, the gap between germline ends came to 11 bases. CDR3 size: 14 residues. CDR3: CASSNVKSNTEAFF. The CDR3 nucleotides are TGTGCCAGCAGTAATGTCAAGTCGAACACTGAAGCTTTCTTT.

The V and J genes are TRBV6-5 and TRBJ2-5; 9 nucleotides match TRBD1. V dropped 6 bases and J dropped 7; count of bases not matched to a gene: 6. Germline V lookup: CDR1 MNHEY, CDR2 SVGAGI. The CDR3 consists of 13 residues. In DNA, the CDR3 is TGTGCCAGCAGAAACAGGGGGCTAGGGACCCAGTACTTC. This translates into CASRNRGLGTQYF.

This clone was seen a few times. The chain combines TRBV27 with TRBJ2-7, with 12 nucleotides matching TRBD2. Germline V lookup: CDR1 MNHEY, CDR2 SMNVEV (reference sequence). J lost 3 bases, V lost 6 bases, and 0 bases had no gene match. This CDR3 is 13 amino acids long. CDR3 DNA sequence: TGTGCCAGCAGACTAGCGGGAGGCTACGAGCAGTACTTC. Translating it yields CASRLAGGYEQYF.

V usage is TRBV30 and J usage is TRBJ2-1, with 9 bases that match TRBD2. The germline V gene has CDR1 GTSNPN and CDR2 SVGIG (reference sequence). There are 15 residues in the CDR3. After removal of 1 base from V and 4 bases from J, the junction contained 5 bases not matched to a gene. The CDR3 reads CAWSEAGLAYNEQFF. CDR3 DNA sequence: TGTGCCTGGAGTGAAGCCGGACTAGCGTACAATGAGCAGTTCTTC.